The 14 T cell receptor beta chains below were found in one sample sequenced in a study of CD8+ T cells in alopecia areata. After isolation, RNA underwent reverse transcription to generate cDNA as the sequencing template. The data were produced by immunoSEQ multiplex PCR, yet TCRdb's version contains in-frame clones alone and is incomplete. This table holds 160,000 or so clones, 67% found once. The source material was CD8+ T cells sorted from blood, sampled at week 0. The source of these receptors is a human donor with alopecia areata.

V gene TRBV5-1 combines with J gene TRBJ1-5, with D perhaps matching TRBD1 (6 bases). Germline V gene sequence: CDR1 SGHRS, CDR2 YFSETQ. The V gene lost 4 bases and the J gene lost 9 bases, with 20 bases spanning the gap. CDR3 length: 15 residues. The CDR3 reads CASSPGGPHLGPQHF. CDR3 in DNA: TGCGCCAGCAGCCCCGGGGGGCCCCACCTAGGGCCCCAGCATTTT.

In regard to this clone: Other DNA sequences within the sample encode an identical CDR3. This rearrangement joins TRBV5-6 to TRBJ2-7; D is undetermined. V dropped 2 bases and J dropped 0 bases, with 6 bases sitting between them. The CDR3 extends over 13 amino acids. CDR1 SGHDT and CDR2 YYEEEE come from the germline V gene. The CDR3 spells CASSFGSSYEQYF. The CDR3 DNA follows: TGTGCCAGCAGCTTCGGGTCCTCCTACGAGCAGTACTTC.

The CDR3 sequence: CASRWPGETQYF. CDR3 in DNA: TGTGCCAGCAGGTGGCCTGGGGAGACCCAGTACTTC. This chain joins TRBV6-4 and TRBJ2-5; the D is unclear. V lost 6 bases and J 5 bases, leaving 10 bases between the germline ends. The CDR3 has 12 amino acids. The germline gives CDR1 MRHNA, CDR2 SNTAGT.

The rearrangement joins TRBV6-5 to TRBJ1-5, with a tentative D call TRBD1 (5 bases). The length of the CDR3 is 15 residues. V lost 7 bases and J lost 0, with 13 bases in between. The germline V gene has CDR1 MNHEY and CDR2 SVGAGI. The CDR3 spells CASTNGGYSNQPQHF. The DNA of the CDR3 is TGTGCCAGCACCAACGGGGGTTATAGCAATCAGCCCCAGCATTTT.

The rearrangement joins TRBV27 to TRBJ2-5, with 11 positions matching TRBD1. This CDR3 is 17 amino acids long. V shed 5 bases, J shed 3 bases, and the junction held 11 bases outside the gene matches. The V gene's germline CDR1 is MNHEY and CDR2 SMNVEV (reference sequence). CDR3 DNA: TGTGCCAGCAGTCCTTCCCCCGGACAGGGGGCCGAAGAGACCCAGTACTTC. Its protein is CASSPSPGQGAEETQYF.

This clone was detected a few times. The sample holds other DNA sequences that translate to the same CDR3. The CDR3 region has the DNA TGTGCCAGCAGCTTAGACAATCAGCCCCAGCATTTT. Encoded protein: CASSLDNQPQHF. The V and J genes are TRBV11-3 and TRBJ1-5; D call uncertain. This CDR3 has 12 amino acids. V shed 0 bases and J shed 3 bases, with 0 bases lying between them. CDR1 is SGHNT, CDR2 YENEEA, per germline.

The chain is built from TRBV19 and TRBJ2-7; D gene ambiguous. CDR1 and CDR2 (germline): LNHDA, SQIVND (reference sequence). The V gene lost 8 bases and the J gene lost 0 bases, with 5 bases spanning the gap. The CDR3 has 11 amino acids. Written as DNA, the CDR3 is TGTGCCAGTCGCAGCTCCTACGAGCAGTACTTC. Its protein product is CASRSSYEQYF.

The CDR3 coding sequence is TGTGCCAGCAGTGAGTGGCAGGGGGCTAGCAATGAGCAGTTCTTC. Translated: CASSEWQGASNEQFF. This chain connects TRBV2 to TRBJ2-1; 8 bases agree with TRBD1. With V trimmed by 3 bases and J by 6 bases, 7 bases remained unmatched. This CDR3 spans 15 amino acids. The germline V gene encodes CDR1 SNHLY and CDR2 FYNNEI.

The chain uses TRBV14 and TRBJ2-7; the match to TRBD2 covers 9 bases. This CDR3 is 15 amino acids long. V shed 4 bases, J shed 3 bases, and the junction held 7 bases outside the gene matches. Germline lookup yields CDR1 SGHDN and CDR2 FVKESK. DNA for the CDR3: TGTGCCAGCAGCCTGGGAGCGGGGGGCCTCTACGAGCAGTACTTC. It yields the protein CASSLGAGGLYEQYF.

The gene calls are TRBV27 and TRBJ1-5, with D possibly TRBD1 on 6 matching bases. The CDR3 covers 13 residues. The V end was cut by 8 bases, the J end by 5 bases, with 13 bases between. Germline V gene lookup returns CDR1 MNHEY and CDR2 SMNVEV (reference sequence). The CDR3 region has the DNA TGTGCCAGCCGTCAGGGGTTTTATCAGCCCCAGCATTTT. Its translation: CASRQGFYQPQHF.

The chain uses TRBV23-1 and TRBJ1-1, with D maybe TRBD1 (6 bases). TRBV23-1 qualifies as an ORF whose function is uncertain. There are 18 residues in the CDR3. V lost 0 bases to trimming and J lost 3 bases, with 20 bases between them. CDR3 amino acids: CASSQSDKGGNGDTEAFF. The CDR3 DNA sequence: TGCGCCAGCAGTCAATCGGATAAGGGGGGGAACGGGGACACTGAAGCTTTCTTT.

The rearrangement joins TRBV7-3 to TRBJ2-7; 7 nucleotides align to TRBD2. The CDR3 consists of 16 residues. Germline V gives CDR1 SGHTA, CDR2 FQGTGA. V shed 0 bases, J shed 0 bases, and the junction held 5 bases outside the gene matches. The CDR3 reads CASSLTGGMSSYEQYF. The CDR3 DNA reads TGTGCCAGCAGCTTAACGGGAGGGATGTCCTCCTACGAGCAGTACTTC. Full variable domain (rest looked up from reference TRBV7-3 and TRBJ2-7): GAGVSQTPSNKVTEKGKYVELRCDPISGHTALYWYRQSLGQGPEFLIYFQGTGAADDSGLPNDRFFAVRPEGSVSTLKIQRTERGDSAVYLCASSLTGGMSSYEQYFGPGTRLTVT.

This clone appeared a few times. The rearrangement joins TRBV10-2 to TRBJ1-1; D perhaps matches TRBD1 (5 bases). The CDR3 loop spans 12 amino acids. The germline V and J ends were trimmed by 2 bases and 5 bases, with 6 bases remaining between them. Germline V lookup: CDR1 WSHSY, CDR2 SAAADI. The CDR3 coding sequence is TGCGCCAGCAGTGAGGGGGGGACTGAAGCTTTCTTT. Translation: CASSEGGTEAFF.

There are a few counts of this clone. The chain carries TRBV7-8 and TRBJ2-7; D is undetermined. Trimming cost V 1 base and J 4 bases, with 8 bases left between them. Germline CDR1 is SGHVS and CDR2 is FQNEAQ. The length of the CDR3 is 13 residues. The CDR3 here is CASSLVQLYEQYF. The CDR3 DNA reads TGTGCCAGCAGCTTAGTACAGCTATACGAGCAGTACTTC. The full variable domain, rest sourced from reference TRBV7-8 and TRBJ2-7, is GAGVSQSPRYKVAKRGQDVALRCDPISGHVSLFWYQQALGQGPEFLTYFQNEAQLDKSGLPSDRFFAERPEGSVSTLKIQRTQQEDSAVYLCASSLVQLYEQYFGPGTRLTVT.